These T cell receptor beta chains were read from a single sample in a study of MAIT cells during Salmonella Paratyphi A infection. MiXCR was run by TCRdb on the 5' RACE reads, yielding one entry per CDR3 protein. The repertoire holds approximately 1,000 distinct CDR3 sequences, with roughly 21% as singletons. This specimen was MAIT cells from PBMCs, taken at the middle sampling point of the challenge study. The receptors come from a person aged 18 to 70 who was deliberately infected with Salmonella Paratyphi A in a paratyphoid fever challenge study. Each CDR3 is given with its conserved first and last residue. The order of the fields is J gene, D gene, clone size, CDR3 length, V gene, CDR3 protein, CDR3 DNA. The D gene is left open where the match is weak. Clone size appears in some rows only: once, few, many, or a class for an expanded clone.

j_call: TRBJ1-5; d_call: -; clone_size: medium-sized; cdr3_length: 11; v_call: TRBV24-1; cdr3_aa: CATSIDQPQHF; cdr3_nt: TGTGCCACCAGTATCGATCAGCCCCAGCATTTT
j_call: TRBJ2-1; d_call: TRBD2; clone_size: medium-sized; cdr3_length: 14; v_call: TRBV6-4; cdr3_aa: CASSGTSGGNEQFF; cdr3_nt: TGTGCCAGCAGTGGGACTAGCGGGGGTAATGAGCAGTTCTTC
j_call: TRBJ2-6; d_call: -; clone_size: few; cdr3_length: 16; v_call: TRBV6-5; cdr3_aa: CASSYSTGTGANVLTF; cdr3_nt: TGTGCCAGCAGTTACTCCACAGGAACTGGGGCCAACGTCCTGACTTTC
j_call: TRBJ1-6; d_call: TRBD1; clone_size: -; cdr3_length: 16; v_call: TRBV20-1; cdr3_aa: CSARDIYRGDNSPLHF; cdr3_nt: TGCAGTGCTAGAGATATATACAGGGGCGATAATTCACCCCTCCACTTT
j_call: TRBJ2-6; d_call: -; clone_size: -; cdr3_length: 16; v_call: TRBV6-2/TRBV6-3; cdr3_aa: CASSSTGSSGANVLTF; cdr3_nt: TGTGCCAGCAGTTCCACCGGAAGCTCTGGGGCCAACGTCCTGACTTTC
j_call: TRBJ2-2; d_call: TRBD2; clone_size: -; cdr3_length: 16; v_call: TRBV20-1; cdr3_aa: CSAREGLAGDTGELFF; cdr3_nt: TGCAGTGCTAGAGAAGGACTAGCGGGAGACACCGGGGAGCTGTTTTTT
j_call: TRBJ2-5; d_call: -; clone_size: few; cdr3_length: 14; v_call: TRBV15; cdr3_aa: CATSRLGLQETQYF; cdr3_nt: TGTGCCACCAGCAGGTTGGGACTTCAAGAGACCCAGTACTTC
j_call: TRBJ2-6; d_call: -; clone_size: medium-sized; cdr3_length: 17; v_call: TRBV4-3; cdr3_aa: CASSQGDSSSGANVLTF; cdr3_nt: TGCGCCAGCAGCCAAGGAGACTCGAGCTCTGGGGCCAACGTCCTGACTTTC
j_call: TRBJ2-3; d_call: TRBD2; clone_size: hyperexpanded; cdr3_length: 16; v_call: TRBV4-2; cdr3_aa: CASSQDRAGGPDTQYF; cdr3_nt: TGTGCCAGCAGCCAAGATCGAGCGGGGGGGCCAGATACGCAGTATTTT
j_call: TRBJ2-1; d_call: -; clone_size: -; cdr3_length: 14; v_call: TRBV20-1; cdr3_aa: CSARGGAENNEQFF; cdr3_nt: TGCAGTGCTAGAGGAGGAGCGGAGAACAATGAGCAGTTCTTC
j_call: TRBJ2-3; d_call: TRBD2; clone_size: medium-sized; cdr3_length: 15; v_call: TRBV4-3; cdr3_aa: CASSLAGGPTDTQYF; cdr3_nt: TGCGCCAGCAGCTTAGCGGGGGGGCCGACAGATACGCAGTATTTT
j_call: TRBJ1-2; d_call: TRBD1; clone_size: -; cdr3_length: 16; v_call: TRBV4-1; cdr3_aa: CASSQEGTGVDYGYTF; cdr3_nt: TGCGCCAGCAGCCAAGAGGGGACAGGGGTTGACTATGGCTACACCTTC
j_call: TRBJ2-1; d_call: -; clone_size: large; cdr3_length: 15; v_call: TRBV27; cdr3_aa: CASSNTGEAYNEQFF; cdr3_nt: TGTGCCAGCAGCAACACGGGTGAGGCCTACAATGAGCAGTTCTTC
j_call: TRBJ1-1; d_call: -; clone_size: medium-sized; cdr3_length: 11; v_call: TRBV7-9; cdr3_aa: CASSFSTEAFF; cdr3_nt: TGTGCCAGCAGCTTCAGCACTGAAGCTTTCTTT
j_call: TRBJ2-7; d_call: -; clone_size: large; cdr3_length: 12; v_call: TRBV7-8; cdr3_aa: CASRGNTYEQYF; cdr3_nt: TGTGCCAGCAGAGGAAATACCTACGAGCAGTACTTC
j_call: TRBJ1-2; d_call: -; clone_size: -; cdr3_length: 15; v_call: TRBV6-1; cdr3_aa: CASSESQGDFYGYTF; cdr3_nt: TGTGCCAGCAGTGAATCACAGGGAGACTTCTATGGCTACACCTTC
j_call: TRBJ2-1; d_call: -; clone_size: medium-sized; cdr3_length: 13; v_call: TRBV6-2/TRBV6-3; cdr3_aa: CASSATERNEQFF; cdr3_nt: TGTGCCAGCAGTGCAACCGAGAGGAATGAGCAGTTCTTC
j_call: TRBJ1-1; d_call: TRBD1; clone_size: -; cdr3_length: 13; v_call: TRBV20-1; cdr3_aa: CSATTGANTEAFF; cdr3_nt: TGCAGTGCTACGACAGGGGCGAACACTGAAGCTTTCTTT
j_call: TRBJ1-5; d_call: -; clone_size: -; cdr3_length: 15; v_call: TRBV7-9; cdr3_aa: CASSPRGGGNQPQHF; cdr3_nt: TGTGCCAGCAGCCCCCGGGGGGGCGGGAATCAGCCCCAGCATTTT
j_call: TRBJ1-5; d_call: -; clone_size: -; cdr3_length: 14; v_call: TRBV6-2/TRBV6-3; cdr3_aa: CATAKGYSNQPQHF; cdr3_nt: TGTGCCACCGCAAAGGGATATAGCAATCAGCCCCAGCATTTT
j_call: TRBJ1-1; d_call: TRBD1; clone_size: hyperexpanded; cdr3_length: 14; v_call: TRBV6-5; cdr3_aa: CASRGTGLNTEAFF; cdr3_nt: TGTGCCAGCAGGGGGACAGGTTTGAACACTGAAGCTTTCTTT
j_call: TRBJ2-7; d_call: -; clone_size: -; cdr3_length: 15; v_call: TRBV25-1; cdr3_aa: CASSAGQSDYGEQYF; cdr3_nt: TGTGCCAGCAGTGCAGGACAGAGCGATTACGGGGAGCAGTACTTC
j_call: TRBJ2-5; d_call: -; clone_size: few; cdr3_length: 13; v_call: TRBV20-1; cdr3_aa: CSAPRDQLETQYF; cdr3_nt: TGCAGTGCTCCGCGGGACCAGCTGGAGACCCAGTACTTC
j_call: TRBJ2-1; d_call: -; clone_size: few; cdr3_length: 13; v_call: TRBV6-2/TRBV6-3; cdr3_aa: CASSQSSYNEQFF; cdr3_nt: TGTGCCAGCAGCCAAAGCTCCTACAATGAGCAGTTCTTC
j_call: TRBJ2-5; d_call: -; clone_size: few; cdr3_length: 16; v_call: TRBV20-1; cdr3_aa: CSAKRPEEGLRETQYF; cdr3_nt: TGCAGTGCCAAGCGGCCGGAGGAAGGGTTGAGAGAGACCCAGTACTTC